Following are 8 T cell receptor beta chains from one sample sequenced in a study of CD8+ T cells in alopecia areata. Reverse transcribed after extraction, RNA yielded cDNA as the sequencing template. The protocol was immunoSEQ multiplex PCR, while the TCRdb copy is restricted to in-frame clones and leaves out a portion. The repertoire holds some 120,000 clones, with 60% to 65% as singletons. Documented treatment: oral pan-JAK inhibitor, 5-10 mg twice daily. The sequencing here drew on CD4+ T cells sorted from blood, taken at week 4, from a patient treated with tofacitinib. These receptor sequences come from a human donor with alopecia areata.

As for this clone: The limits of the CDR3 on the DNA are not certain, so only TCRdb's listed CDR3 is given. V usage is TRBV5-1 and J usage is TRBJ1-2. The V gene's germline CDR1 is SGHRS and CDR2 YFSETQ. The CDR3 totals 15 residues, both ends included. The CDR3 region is CASSRDFRGTDGYTF.

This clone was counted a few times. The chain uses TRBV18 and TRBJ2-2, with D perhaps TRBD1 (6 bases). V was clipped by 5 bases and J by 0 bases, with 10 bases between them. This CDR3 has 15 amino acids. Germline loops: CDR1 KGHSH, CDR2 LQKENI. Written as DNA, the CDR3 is TGTGCCAGCTCAACGGGACAAGCGAACACCGGGGAGCTGTTTTTT. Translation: CASSTGQANTGELFF.

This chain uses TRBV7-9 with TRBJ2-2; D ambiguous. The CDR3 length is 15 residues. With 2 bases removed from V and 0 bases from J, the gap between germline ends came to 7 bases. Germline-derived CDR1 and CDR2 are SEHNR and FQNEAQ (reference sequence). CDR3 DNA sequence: TGTGCCAGCAGCTTACACGCGACGAACACCGGGGAGCTGTTTTTT. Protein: CASSLHATNTGELFF.

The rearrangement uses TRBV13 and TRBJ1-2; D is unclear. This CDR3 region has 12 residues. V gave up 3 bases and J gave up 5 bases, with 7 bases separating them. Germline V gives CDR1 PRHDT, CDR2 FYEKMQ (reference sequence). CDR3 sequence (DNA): TGTGCCAGCAGCTTGGACGGGTATGGCTACACCTTC. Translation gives CASSLDGYGYTF.

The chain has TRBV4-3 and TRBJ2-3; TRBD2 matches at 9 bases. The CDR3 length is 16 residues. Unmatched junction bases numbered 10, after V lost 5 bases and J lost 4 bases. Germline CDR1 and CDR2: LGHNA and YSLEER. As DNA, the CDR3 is TGCGCCAGCAGCAAGTTTCTAGCGGGGTCCGCAGATACGCAGTATTTT. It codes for CASSKFLAGSADTQYF.

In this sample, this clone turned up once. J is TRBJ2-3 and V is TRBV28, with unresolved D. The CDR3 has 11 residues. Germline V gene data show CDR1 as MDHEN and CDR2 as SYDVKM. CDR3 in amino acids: CSASLTDTQYF. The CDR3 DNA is TGTTCGGCCTCCCTCACAGATACGCAGTATTTT.

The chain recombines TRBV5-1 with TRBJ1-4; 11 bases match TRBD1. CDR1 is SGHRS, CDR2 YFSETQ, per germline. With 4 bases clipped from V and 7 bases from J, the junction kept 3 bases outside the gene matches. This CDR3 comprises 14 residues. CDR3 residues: CASSPGQGVEKLFF. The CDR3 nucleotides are TGCGCCAGCAGCCCGGGACAGGGGGTTGAAAAACTGTTTTTT.

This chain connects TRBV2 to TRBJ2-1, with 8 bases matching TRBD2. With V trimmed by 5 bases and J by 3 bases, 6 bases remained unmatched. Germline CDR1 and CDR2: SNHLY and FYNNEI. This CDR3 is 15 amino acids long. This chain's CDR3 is CASSRRLAFYNEQFF. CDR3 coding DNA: TGTGCCAGCAGTCGAAGACTAGCGTTCTACAATGAGCAGTTCTTC.